The source of this T cell receptor beta chain is a study of CD4 T cell repertoires in COVID-19 (dated by TCRdb to the early 2020s). At the level of the whole study: To analyze cross-reactivity, the CFSE-low cells were expanded with IL-2 for about eleven days and then labeled again and restimulated with spike proteins from other coronaviruses. In COVID-19-recovered individuals, the study described naturally processed CD4+ T cell responses to SARS-CoV-2 spike and nucleoprotein and used TCR Vbeta sequencing to evaluate clonal composition. TCR Vbeta repertoire analysis of SARS-CoV-2-reactive T cells was conducted at the subset level in three recovered individuals.

V loses 5 bases of germline sequence and J loses 8 bases, and the interval between the two ends is 15 bases. The CDR3 starts with the cysteine, ends with the phenylalanine, and has 13 residues. Only the CDR3 DNA is retained, 39 bases long and in frame from the first base. What this sample's time point label stands for: sample from a COVID-19-recovered individual after infection. Donors were patients who had recovered from mild-to-severe COVID-19. Uncultured memory T cell samples were sequenced directly after ex vivo isolation. From peripheral blood mononuclear cells, the researchers isolated CD4+ total memory, central memory, effector memory and circulating T follicular helper cells. The library was prepared using the immunoSEQ multiplex PCR assay. Under the source paper's analysis protocol: The Chao-Jaccard similarity index and counts of shared clonotypes were used to quantify repertoire overlap between subsets. Drawn from immuneACCESS, this table holds only the in-frame rearrangements with V and J called that TCRdb kept. Clones are partly lost; checked studies trace under half to an unresolved V gene and leave the rest unexplained. V, J and clone size were drawn from that table, and D and trimming were deduced from the DNA. The sample table records 70,000 to 95,000 clones; about 83% of these occur just once. Roughly 0.6% of the sample rests with the top ten.

A word on this clone: What this receptor recognizes is not known. Nothing much larger sits one base from this clone, and base qualities are not available.

Points the paper makes about the study in general: Two or all three memory subsets shared several of the most expanded SARS-CoV-2-reactive clonotypes, which suggests intraclonal diversification. Consistent with cross-reactivity, between roughly 7 and 27% of SARS-CoV-2 clonotypes also showed up in secondary cultures stimulated with SARS-CoV and/or HKU1 spike.

The TCR sequence derives from a human donor who had COVID-19. The sequence links TRBV12-3 or TRBV12-4 to TRBJ1-2; TRBD1 might be the D gene, on 6 matching bases. The material was CD4+ T cells from peripheral blood, obtained after recovery from COVID-19. The nucleotide sequence is given as TGTGCCAGCAGTCCCCGGGGGGCCTGGGGCTACACCTTC. This yields the protein CASSPRGAWGYTF.